In this sample, the clone carrying this T cell receptor beta chain turned up a few times. This entry comes from a study of T-cell memory formation after mild COVID-19. 5'RACE, which relied on constant-segment primers, yielded TCR alpha and TCR beta cDNA libraries carrying sample barcodes and UMIs. TCRdb passed the 5' RACE reads through MiXCR, listing each CDR3 protein once. The sample carries about 90,000 distinct CDR3 sequences, about 15% recorded once. The sequenced material came from PBMCs or a T cell subset sorted from them (not recorded which). This TCR was recovered from a man aged 18 to 30 who had mild COVID-19 (a few samples of this study predate the infection). Cell type and time point are not known.

CDR3 nucleotide sequence: TGCAGCGTTTGGGCAGGAGCGAACACCGGGGAGCTGTTTTTT. Residues: CSVWAGANTGELFF. The chain has TRBV29-1 and TRBJ2-2; D uncertain. V was trimmed by 5 bases and J by 0 bases, leaving 10 bases between them. The CDR3 is 14 residues long. Germline assignment: CDR1 SQVTM and CDR2 ANQGSEA.